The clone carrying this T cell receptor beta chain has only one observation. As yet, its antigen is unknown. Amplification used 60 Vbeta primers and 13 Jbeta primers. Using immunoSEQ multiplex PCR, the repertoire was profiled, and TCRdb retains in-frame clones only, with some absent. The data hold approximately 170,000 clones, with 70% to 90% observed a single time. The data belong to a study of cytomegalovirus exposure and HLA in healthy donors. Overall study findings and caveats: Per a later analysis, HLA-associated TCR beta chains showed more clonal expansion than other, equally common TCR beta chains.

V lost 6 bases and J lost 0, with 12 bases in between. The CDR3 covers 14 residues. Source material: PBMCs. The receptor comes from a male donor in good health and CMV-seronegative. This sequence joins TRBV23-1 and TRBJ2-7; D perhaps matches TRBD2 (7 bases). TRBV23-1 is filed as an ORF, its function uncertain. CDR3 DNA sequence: TGCGCCAGCAGGAGGGGGGGCATCTCCTACGAGCAGTACTTC. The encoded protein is CASRRGGISYEQYF.